This T cell receptor (beta chain) comes out of a study of early T cells in non-severe SARS-CoV-2 infection. Whole-study context: Sequencing of unsorted whole blood was done on bulk RNA, leaving chains unpaired. Notes on the study in general: Lookups in VDJdb leaned toward anti-spike CD8 responses and missed private and CD4 specificities.

Trimming took off 3 bases at V and 7 bases at J, with 13 bases between the two ends. Germline CDR1 and CDR2: SGHNT and YENEEA. The CDR3 spans 13 residues. In regard to this clonotype: Its specificity is not known.

Molecules of cDNA were individually given unique molecular identifiers that were attached to them. A single record per CDR3 protein comes from TCRdb applying MiXCR to the 5' RACE reads. There are roughly 53,000 distinct CDR3 sequences in the sample; roughly a tenth occur only once, and 20% to 25% lies in the top ten. The TCR was taken from an adult who was a healthcare worker with PCR-confirmed SARS-CoV-2 infection or an uninfected control (not recorded which). The gene calls are TRBV11-3 and TRBJ2-7, with D possibly TRBD2 on 7 matching bases. Sample: whole blood. The CDR3 nucleotides are TGTGCCAGCAGCTTGAGGGGGGGAAGGGAGCAGTACTTC. Protein product: CASSLRGGREQYF. Full variable domain (rest looked up from reference TRBV11-3 and TRBJ2-7): EAGVVQSPRYKIIEKKQPVAFWCNPISGHNTLYWYLQNLGQGPELLIRYENEEAVDDSQLPKDRFSAERLKGVDSTLKIQPAELGDSAVYLCASSLRGGREQYFGPGTRLTVT.